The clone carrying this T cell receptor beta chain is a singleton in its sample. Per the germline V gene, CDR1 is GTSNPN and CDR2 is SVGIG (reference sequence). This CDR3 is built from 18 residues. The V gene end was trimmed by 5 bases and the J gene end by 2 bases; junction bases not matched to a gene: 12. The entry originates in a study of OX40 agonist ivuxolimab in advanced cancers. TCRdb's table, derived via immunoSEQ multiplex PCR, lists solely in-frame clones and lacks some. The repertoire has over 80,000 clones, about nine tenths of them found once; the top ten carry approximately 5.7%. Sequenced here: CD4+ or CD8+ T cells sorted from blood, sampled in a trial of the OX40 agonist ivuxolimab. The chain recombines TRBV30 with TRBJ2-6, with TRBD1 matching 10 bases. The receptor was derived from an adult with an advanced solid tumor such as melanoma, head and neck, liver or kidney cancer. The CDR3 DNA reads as TGTGCCTGGCGACCGGGACAGGGGACGCGGGCTGGGGCCAACGTCCTGACTTTC. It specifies CAWRPGQGTRAGANVLTF.